This entry lists 9 T cell receptor beta chains sequenced from one sample in a study of CXCR3-negative and CXCR3-positive naive CD8 T cells. General study findings and limits: TRB CDR3s were more hydrophobic in CXCR3-positive than in CXCR3-negative naive cells.

Carrying UMI labels, the TRB cDNA libraries were prepared through 5' RACE. TCRdb reworked the 5' RACE reads into one entry per CDR3 protein, no DNA. This sample's clone table lists tens of thousands of distinct CDR3 sequences. These receptors' antigens are unknown. The sequencing input was naive CXCR3+ CD8+ T cells from blood. Subset indicated: CD45RO-CCR7+CD27+CD95- naive CD8+ T cells expressing CXCR3 (TNR3+). These receptors were obtained from a human donor in good health. Some clones in this sample may be carry-over from other donors' samples.

The chain links TRBV9 to TRBJ2-2. Germline V CDR1 and CDR2: SGDLS, YYNGEE. The CDR3 totals 14 residues. This CDR3 is CASSVAGQTGELFF.

The V call is TRBV9, the J call TRBJ2-7; TCRdb reports TRBD1, a call that lacks DNA to check it against. The CDR3 sequence is 13 residues long. Per germline, CDR1 SGDLS and CDR2 YYNGEE. CDR3 in amino acids: CASSPEGAYEQYF.

This chain uses TRBV7-3 with TRBJ2-1; the D call from TCRdb, TRBD2, cannot be confirmed without DNA. Germline CDR1 reads SGHTA; CDR2 reads FQGTGA. This CDR3 is 15 amino acids long. CDR3 protein: CASSLTAGGYNEQFF.

The V and J genes are TRBV7-9 and TRBJ2-7. The CDR3 is 14 residues long. CDR1 and CDR2 from the germline V gene are SEHNR and FQNEAQ (reference sequence). The CDR3 sequence is CASSLAPDGYEQYF.

This chain joins TRBV4-2 and TRBJ2-7; the D call from TCRdb, TRBD1, cannot be confirmed without DNA. The germline CDR1 and CDR2 sequences are LGHNA and YNFKEQ. The CDR3 loop spans 14 amino acids. This CDR3 reads CASSQDDRTYEQYF.

This sequence joins TRBV28 and TRBJ1-6; no DNA is available, so the TRBD1 call from TCRdb remains unchecked. CDR3 length: 18 amino acids. Germline CDR1 is MDHEN and CDR2 is SYDVKM. The CDR3 here is CASPRPGQGASYNSPLHF.

The CDR3 protein is CASSLYVSYNSPLHF. This rearrangement joins TRBV7-8 to TRBJ1-6. Germline V gene sequence: CDR1 SGHVS, CDR2 FQNEAQ. CDR3 length: 15 amino acids.

CDR3 sequence: CASSSREGGLNSPLHF. V usage is TRBV7-9 and J usage is TRBJ1-6; TCRdb picks TRBD1, but there is no DNA to check that call. The CDR3 runs to 16 residues. Germline CDR1 SEHNR, CDR2 FQNEAQ (reference sequence).

The rearrangement uses TRBV29-1 and TRBJ2-7; TCRdb's D gene call, TRBD1, goes unchecked for lack of DNA. Germline values: CDR1 SQVTM, CDR2 ANQGSEA. CDR3 length equals 11 residues. The CDR3 protein is CSVGDDYEQYF.